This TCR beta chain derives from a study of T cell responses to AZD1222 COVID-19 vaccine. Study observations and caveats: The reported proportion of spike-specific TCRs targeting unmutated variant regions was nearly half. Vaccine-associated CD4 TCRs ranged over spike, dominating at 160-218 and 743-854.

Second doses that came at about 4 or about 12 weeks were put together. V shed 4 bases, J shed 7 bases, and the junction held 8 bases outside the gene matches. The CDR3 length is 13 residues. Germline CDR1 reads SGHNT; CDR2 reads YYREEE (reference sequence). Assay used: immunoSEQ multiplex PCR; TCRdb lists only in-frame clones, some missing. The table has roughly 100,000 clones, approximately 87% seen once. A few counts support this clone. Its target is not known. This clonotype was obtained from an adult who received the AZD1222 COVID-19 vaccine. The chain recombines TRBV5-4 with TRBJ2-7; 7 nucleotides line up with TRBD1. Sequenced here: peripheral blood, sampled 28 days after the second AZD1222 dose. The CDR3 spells CASSQGGRREQYF. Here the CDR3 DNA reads TGTGCCAGCAGCCAAGGGGGCCGGAGGGAGCAGTACTTC. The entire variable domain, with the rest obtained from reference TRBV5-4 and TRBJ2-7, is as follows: ETGVTQSPTHLIKTRGQQVTLRCSSQSGHNTVSWYQQALGQGPQFIFQYYREEENGRGNFPPRFSGLQFPNYSSELNVNALELDDSALYLCASSQGGRREQYFGPGTRLTVT.